This T cell receptor (beta chain) is drawn from a study of OX40 agonist ivuxolimab in advanced cancers. Study-wide context: Participants averaged about 60 years of age (range roughly 23 to 90) and were 75% to 90% male. One patient with hepatocellular carcinoma and two with cutaneous melanoma, three in all, had partial responses. Findings and caveats of the study: On average, CD8+ T cells had more expanded clones than CD4+.

Deletions cut 5 bases from V and 5 bases from J, with 6 bases between. The CDR3 loop spans 11 amino acids. CDR1 is MNHEY, CDR2 SVGAGI, per germline. Sequencing used immunoSEQ multiplex PCR; TCRdb keeps in-frame clones, though not all of them. The sample has around 100,000 clones, roughly 90% seen once. Remarks on this clone: Antigen: not known.

This TCR derives from an adult with an advanced solid tumor such as melanoma, head and neck, liver or kidney cancer. This specimen consisted of CD4+ or CD8+ T cells sorted from blood, obtained in a trial of the OX40 agonist ivuxolimab. The genes are TRBV6-5 and TRBJ1-1; no clear D. The CDR3 loop is CASSRNTEAFF. The CDR3 nucleotides read TGTGCCAGCAGTAGAAATACTGAAGCTTTCTTT.